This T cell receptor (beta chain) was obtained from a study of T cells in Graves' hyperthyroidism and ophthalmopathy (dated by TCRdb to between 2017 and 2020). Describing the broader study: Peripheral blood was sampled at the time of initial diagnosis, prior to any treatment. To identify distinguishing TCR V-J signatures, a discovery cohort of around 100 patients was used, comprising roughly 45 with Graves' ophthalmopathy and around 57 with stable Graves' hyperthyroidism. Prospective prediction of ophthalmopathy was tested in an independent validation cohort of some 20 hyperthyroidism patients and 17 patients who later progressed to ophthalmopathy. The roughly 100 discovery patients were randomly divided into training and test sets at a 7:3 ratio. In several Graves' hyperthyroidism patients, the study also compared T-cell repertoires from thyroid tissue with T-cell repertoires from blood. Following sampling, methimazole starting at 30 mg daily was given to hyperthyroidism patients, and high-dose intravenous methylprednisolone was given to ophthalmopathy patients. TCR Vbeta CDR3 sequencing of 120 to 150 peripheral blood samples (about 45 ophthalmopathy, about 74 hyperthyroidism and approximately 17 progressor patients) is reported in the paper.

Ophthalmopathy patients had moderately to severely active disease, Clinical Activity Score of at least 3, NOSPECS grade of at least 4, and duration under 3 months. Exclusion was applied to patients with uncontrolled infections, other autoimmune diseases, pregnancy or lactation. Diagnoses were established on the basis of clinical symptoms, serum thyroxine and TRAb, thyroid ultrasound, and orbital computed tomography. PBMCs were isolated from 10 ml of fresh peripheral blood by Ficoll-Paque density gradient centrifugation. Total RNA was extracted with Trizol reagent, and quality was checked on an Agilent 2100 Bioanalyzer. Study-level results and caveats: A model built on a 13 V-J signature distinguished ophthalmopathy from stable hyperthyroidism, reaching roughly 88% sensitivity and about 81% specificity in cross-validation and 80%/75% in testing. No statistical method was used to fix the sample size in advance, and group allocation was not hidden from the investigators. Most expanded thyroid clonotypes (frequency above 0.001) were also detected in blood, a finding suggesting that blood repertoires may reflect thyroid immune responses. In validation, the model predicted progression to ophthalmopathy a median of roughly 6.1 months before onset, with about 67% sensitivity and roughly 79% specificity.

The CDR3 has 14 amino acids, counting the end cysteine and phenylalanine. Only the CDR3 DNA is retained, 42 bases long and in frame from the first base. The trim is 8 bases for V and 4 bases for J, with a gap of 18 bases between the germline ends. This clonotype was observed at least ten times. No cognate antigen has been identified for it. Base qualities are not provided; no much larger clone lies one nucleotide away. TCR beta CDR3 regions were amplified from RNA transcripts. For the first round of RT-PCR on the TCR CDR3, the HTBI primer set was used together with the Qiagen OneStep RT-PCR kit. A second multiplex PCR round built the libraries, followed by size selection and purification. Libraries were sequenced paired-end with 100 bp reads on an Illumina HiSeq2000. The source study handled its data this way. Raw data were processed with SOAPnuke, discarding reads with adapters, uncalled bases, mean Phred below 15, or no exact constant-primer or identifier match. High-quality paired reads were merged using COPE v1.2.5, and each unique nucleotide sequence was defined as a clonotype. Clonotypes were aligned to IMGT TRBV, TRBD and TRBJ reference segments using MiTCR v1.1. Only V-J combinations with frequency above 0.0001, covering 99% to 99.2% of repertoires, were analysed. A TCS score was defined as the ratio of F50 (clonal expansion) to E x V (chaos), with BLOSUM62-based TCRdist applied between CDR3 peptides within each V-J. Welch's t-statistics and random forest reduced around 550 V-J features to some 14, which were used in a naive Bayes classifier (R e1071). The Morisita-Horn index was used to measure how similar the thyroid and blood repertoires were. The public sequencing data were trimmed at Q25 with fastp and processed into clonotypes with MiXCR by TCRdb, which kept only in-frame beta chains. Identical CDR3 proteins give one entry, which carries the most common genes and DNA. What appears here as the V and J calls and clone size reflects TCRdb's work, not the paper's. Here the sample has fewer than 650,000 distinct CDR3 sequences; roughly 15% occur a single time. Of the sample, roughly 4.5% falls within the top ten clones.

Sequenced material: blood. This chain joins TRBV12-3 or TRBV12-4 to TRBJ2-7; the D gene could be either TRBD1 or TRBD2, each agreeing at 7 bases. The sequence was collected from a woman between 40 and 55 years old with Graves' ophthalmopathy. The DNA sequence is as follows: TGTGCCAGCGCCTCCCAGGGGGGGGGGTACGAGCAGTACTTC. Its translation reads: CASASQGGGYEQYF.